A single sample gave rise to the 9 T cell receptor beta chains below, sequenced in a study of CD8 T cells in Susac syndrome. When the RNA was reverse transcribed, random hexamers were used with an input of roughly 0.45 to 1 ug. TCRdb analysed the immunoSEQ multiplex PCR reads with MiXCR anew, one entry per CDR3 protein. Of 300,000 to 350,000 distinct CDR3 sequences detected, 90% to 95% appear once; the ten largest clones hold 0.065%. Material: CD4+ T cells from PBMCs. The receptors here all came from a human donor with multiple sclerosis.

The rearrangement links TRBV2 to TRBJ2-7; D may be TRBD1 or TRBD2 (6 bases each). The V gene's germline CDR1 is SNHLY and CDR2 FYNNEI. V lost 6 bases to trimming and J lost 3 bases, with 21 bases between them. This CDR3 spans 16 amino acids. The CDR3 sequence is CASRPGGLVGGYEQYF. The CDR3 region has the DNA TGTGCCAGCAGACCCGGGGGCCTGGTCGGAGGCTACGAGCAGTACTTC. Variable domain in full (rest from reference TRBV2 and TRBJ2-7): EPEVTQTPSHQVTQMGQEVILRCVPISNHLYFYWYRQILGQKVEFLVSFYNNEISEKSEIFDDQFSVERPDGSNFTLKIRSTKLEDSAMYFCASRPGGLVGGYEQYFGPGTRLTVT.

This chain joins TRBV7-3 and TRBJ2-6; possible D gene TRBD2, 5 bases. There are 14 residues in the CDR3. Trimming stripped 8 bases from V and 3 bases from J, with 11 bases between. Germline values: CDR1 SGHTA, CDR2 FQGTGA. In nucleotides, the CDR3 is TGTGCCAGCGGGCCCCGGGGTGGGGCCAACGTCCTGACTTTC. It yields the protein CASGPRGGANVLTF.

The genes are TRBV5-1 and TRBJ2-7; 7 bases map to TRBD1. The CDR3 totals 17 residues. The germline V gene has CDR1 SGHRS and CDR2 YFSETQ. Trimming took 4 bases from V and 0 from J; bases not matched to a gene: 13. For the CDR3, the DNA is TGCGCCAGCAGCGACCCCCGACAGGGATCCTTCTCCTACGAGCAGTACTTC. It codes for CASSDPRQGSFSYEQYF.

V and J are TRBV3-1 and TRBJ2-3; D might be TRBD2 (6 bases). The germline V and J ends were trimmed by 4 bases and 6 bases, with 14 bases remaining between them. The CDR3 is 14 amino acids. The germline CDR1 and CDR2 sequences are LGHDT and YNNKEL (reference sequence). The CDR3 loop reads CASSLRGGVDTQYF. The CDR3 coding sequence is TGTGCCAGCAGCCTCCGGGGCGGGGTGGATACGCAGTATTTT.

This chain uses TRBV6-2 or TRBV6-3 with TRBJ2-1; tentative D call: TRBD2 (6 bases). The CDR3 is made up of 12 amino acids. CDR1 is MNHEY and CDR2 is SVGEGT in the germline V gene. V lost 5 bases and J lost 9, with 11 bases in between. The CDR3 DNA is TGTGCCAGCAGTCGGCGGGGTGGTGAGCAGTTCTTC. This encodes CASSRRGGEQFF.

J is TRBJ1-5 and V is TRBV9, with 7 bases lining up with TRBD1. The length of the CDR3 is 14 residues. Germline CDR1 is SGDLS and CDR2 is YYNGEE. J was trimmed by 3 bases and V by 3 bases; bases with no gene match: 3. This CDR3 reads CASSATGFNQPQHF. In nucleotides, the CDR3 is TGTGCCAGCAGCGCGACAGGGTTCAATCAGCCCCAGCATTTT.

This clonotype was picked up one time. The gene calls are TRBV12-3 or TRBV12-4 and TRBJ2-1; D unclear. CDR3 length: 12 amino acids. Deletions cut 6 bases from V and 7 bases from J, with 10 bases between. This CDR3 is CASSRLRNEQFF. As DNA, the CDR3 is TGTGCCAGCAGCCGTCTCAGAAATGAGCAGTTCTTC.

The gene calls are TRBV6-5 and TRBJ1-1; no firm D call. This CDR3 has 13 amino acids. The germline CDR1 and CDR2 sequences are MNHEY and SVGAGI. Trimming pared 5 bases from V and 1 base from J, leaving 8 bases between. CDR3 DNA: TGTGCCAGCAGTCGACATCAGAACACTGAAGCTTTCTTT. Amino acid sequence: CASSRHQNTEAFF.

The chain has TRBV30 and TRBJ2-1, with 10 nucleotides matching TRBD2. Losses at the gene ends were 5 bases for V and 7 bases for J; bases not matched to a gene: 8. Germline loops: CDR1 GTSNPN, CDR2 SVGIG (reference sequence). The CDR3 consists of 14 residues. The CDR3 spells CAWSRNSGRNEQFF. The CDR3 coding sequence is TGTGCCTGGTCCAGGAATAGCGGGAGGAATGAGCAGTTCTTC. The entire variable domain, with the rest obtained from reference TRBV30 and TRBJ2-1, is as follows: SQTIHQWPATLVQPVGSPLSLECTVEGTSNPNLYWYRQAAGRGLQLLFYSVGIGQISSEVPQNLSASRPQDRQFILSSKKLLLSDSGFYLCAWSRNSGRNEQFFGPGTRLTVL.